The clone carrying this TCR beta chain came up a few times. The CDR3 covers 15 residues. The trim removed 0 bases at V and 0 bases at J, leaving 0 bases unmatched. In germline, CDR1 is LGHNA, CDR2 YNFKEQ. This record belongs to a study of long-term antiretroviral therapy in people with HIV. There were roughly 0.9-11 million cryopreserved PBMC in the samples before DNA extraction. The run of the v3.0 immunoSEQ assay was at survey level. The assay was immunoSEQ multiplex PCR, and TCRdb's table has in-frame clones only and misses some. This table has about 18,000 clones, roughly 80% appearing once. The chain is built from TRBV4-2 and TRBJ2-7, with 9 bases aligning to TRBD2. The material sequenced was unsorted PBMCs, taken 0.6 years after starting antiretroviral therapy. This clonotype was sampled from a woman in her late teens or twenties with HIV. DNA of the CDR3: TGTGCCAGCAGCCAAGAAGCGGGGGGCTCCTACGAGCAGTACTTC. Translating gives CASSQEAGGSYEQYF.